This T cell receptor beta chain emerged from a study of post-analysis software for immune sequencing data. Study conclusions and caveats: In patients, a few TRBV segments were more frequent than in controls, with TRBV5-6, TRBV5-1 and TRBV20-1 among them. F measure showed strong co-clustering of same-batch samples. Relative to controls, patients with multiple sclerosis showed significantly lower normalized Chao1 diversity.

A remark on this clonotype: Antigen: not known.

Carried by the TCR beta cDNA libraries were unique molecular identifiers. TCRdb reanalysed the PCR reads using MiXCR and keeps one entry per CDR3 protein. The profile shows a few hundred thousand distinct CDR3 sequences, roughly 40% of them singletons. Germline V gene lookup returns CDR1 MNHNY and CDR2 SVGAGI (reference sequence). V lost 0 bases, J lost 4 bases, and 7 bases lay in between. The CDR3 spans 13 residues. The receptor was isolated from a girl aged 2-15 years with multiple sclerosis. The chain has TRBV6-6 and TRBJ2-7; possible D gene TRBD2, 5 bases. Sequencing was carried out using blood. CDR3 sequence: CASSYSEVYEQYF. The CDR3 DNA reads TGTGCCAGCAGTTACTCGGAGGTGTACGAGCAGTACTTC.